This TCR beta chain appears in the sequencing data of a study of shared clonotypes between healthy human individuals. As for this clone: The antigen remains unidentified.

Naive CD8 cells lacked CD45RO, underwent positive selection for CCR7 and left out terminally differentiated effector memory CD45RA+ cells. V was trimmed by 8 bases and J by 0 bases, leaving 11 bases between them. The germline CDR1 and CDR2 sequences are WSHSY and SAAADI. This CDR3 contains 13 residues. Profiled with immunoSEQ multiplex PCR; TCRdb holds only in-frame clones, not every one. The sample holds nearly 2 million clones; less than 95% are singletons and the top ten take more than 0.9%. Study-wide points: The naive CD4 repertoires of a handful of donors were compared, and about 5% of clonotypes were shared.

The sequence was collected from a man younger than 35 in good health. Sequencing used naive CD8+ T cells sorted from blood. The chain employs TRBV10-2 and TRBJ2-7; perhaps TRBD2 as D (6 bases). The CDR3 sequence: CASWRGPSYEQYF. CDR3 nucleotide sequence: TGCGCCAGCTGGCGGGGACCCTCCTACGAGCAGTACTTC.